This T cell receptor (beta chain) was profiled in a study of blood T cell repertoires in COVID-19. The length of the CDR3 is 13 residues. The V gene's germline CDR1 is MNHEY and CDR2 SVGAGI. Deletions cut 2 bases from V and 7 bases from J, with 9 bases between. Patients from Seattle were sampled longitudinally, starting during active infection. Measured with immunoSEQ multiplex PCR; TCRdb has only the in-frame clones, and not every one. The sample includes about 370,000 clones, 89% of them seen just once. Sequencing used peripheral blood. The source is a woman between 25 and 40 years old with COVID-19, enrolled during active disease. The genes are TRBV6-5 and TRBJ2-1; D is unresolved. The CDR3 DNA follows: TGTGCCAGCAGTTACGGAGATTATAATGAGCAGTTCTTC. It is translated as CASSYGDYNEQFF.